This note documents a single TCR beta chain sequence. The antigen this receptor binds is unknown. No per-base quality is available; no much larger clone lies one base away. The entry originates in a study of CD8 T cells in Susac syndrome (dated by TCRdb to between 2018 and 2020). In the study overall: Repertoire sequencing was used to test whether CD8+ T cell activation and differentiation in Susac syndrome was antigen driven.

General conclusions and limits of the study: The number of individuals in the TCR sequencing and HLA analysis was recognized as being relatively small.

RNA was extracted using the RNeasy kit, and about 0.5 to 1 ug of the RNA was reverse transcribed with random hexamers. The immunoSEQ multiplex PCR assay, covering 54 Vbeta and 13 Jbeta segments, was used to amplify TCR beta CDR3 regions. Bias from PCR amplification was corrected by using a synthetic template baseline for primer optimization and for computational correction. The authors processed their data as follows. Only productive sequences were kept, with reads annotated to V, D and J genes according to IMGT and analyzed in immunoSEQ Analyzer. To calculate clonality, Shannon entropy was normalized by log2 of the number of productive unique sequences and then subtracted from one. For each patient and control, public and private clones were evaluated among the 100 most prevalent clones. A clone was defined as Susac-specific if it was absent from the healthy and MS cohorts, from roughly 990 published viral clones and from other ImmuneACCESS disease sequences. In TCRdb, the public reads were trimmed at Q25 with fastp and aligned with MiXCR, with productive beta chains retained. CDR3 protein duplicates are merged, each entry listing the most common genes and DNA. Here the V and J calls rest on TCRdb's processing, not on the authors' analysis. Counted in this sample were 150,000 to 200,000 distinct CDR3 sequences; roughly 92% of them appeared once. Under 0.095% of the sample is taken by the ten largest.

Based on the germline V gene (reference sequence), the CDR1 and CDR2 sequences are LGHDT and YNNKEL. V loses 3 bases of germline sequence and J loses 1 base, and the interval between the two ends is 12 bases. The CDR3 goes from the cysteine to the phenylalanine over 15 residues. Only the CDR3 DNA stays, 45 bases, in frame from base 1. Peripheral blood CD8+ and CD4+ T cells from healthy donors, Susac syndrome patients and multiple sclerosis patients were profiled by high-throughput TCR beta sequencing. Multiple sclerosis controls were treatment-naive patients with stable or active relapsing-remitting disease fulfilling revised McDonald criteria. Bulk CD8+ and CD4+ T cells were purified magnetically by negative isolation, whereas CD8+ TEMRA cells were enriched by FACS. Blood was drawn into EDTA tubes, processed within 24 hours, and PBMCs were isolated by density gradient centrifugation. PBMCs intended for TCR sequencing were frozen in liquid nitrogen and were later thawed in a 37 degrees C water bath. A purity of at least 90% was achieved for sorted or isolated CD4+, CD8+ and CD8+ TEMRA cells.

The sequenced material came from CD4+ T cells from PBMCs. This receptor was obtained from a human donor with multiple sclerosis. The chain was built from TRBV3-1 and TRBJ1-1; TRBD1 is perhaps the D gene, given 6 matching bases. CDR3 region: CASSHADRPNTEAFF. Read as DNA, the sequence is TGTGCCAGCAGCCACGCGGACAGACCGAACACTGAAGCTTTCTTT.